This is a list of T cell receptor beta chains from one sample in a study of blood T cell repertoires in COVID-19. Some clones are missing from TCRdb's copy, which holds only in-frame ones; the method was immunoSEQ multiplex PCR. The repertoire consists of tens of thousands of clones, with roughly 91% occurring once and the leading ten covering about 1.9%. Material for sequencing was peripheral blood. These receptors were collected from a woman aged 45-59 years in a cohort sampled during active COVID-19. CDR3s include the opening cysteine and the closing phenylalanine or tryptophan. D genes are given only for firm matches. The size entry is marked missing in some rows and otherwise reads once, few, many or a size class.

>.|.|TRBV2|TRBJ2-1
CASNLGSSSYNEQFF
TGTGCCAGCAACCTCGGGTCAAGCTCCTACAATGAGCAGTTCTTC
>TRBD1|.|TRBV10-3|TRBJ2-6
CARTGTGGSGANVLTF
TGTGCCAGGACCGGGACAGGGGGCTCTGGGGCCAACGTCCTGACTTTC
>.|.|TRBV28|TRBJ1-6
CASSLWGEGSYNSPLHF
TGTGCCAGCAGTTTATGGGGGGAGGGCTCCTATAATTCACCCCTCCACTTT
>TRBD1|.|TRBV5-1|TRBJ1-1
CASSPGQGHTEAFF
TGCGCCAGCAGCCCGGGACAGGGCCACACTGAAGCTTTCTTT
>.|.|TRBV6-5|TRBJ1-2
CASSFRATNYGYTF
TGTGCCAGCAGCTTCAGGGCAACTAACTATGGCTACACCTTC
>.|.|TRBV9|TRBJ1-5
CASGSHNYRARQPQHF
TGTGCCAGCGGAAGCCACAATTACAGGGCCAGGCAGCCCCAGCATTTT
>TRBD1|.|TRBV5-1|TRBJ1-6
CASSPRDSHNSPLHF
TGCGCCAGCAGCCCCCGGGACAGCCATAATTCACCCCTCCACTTT
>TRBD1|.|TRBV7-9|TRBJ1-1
CASSLVVSPGTGKAFF
TGTGCCAGCAGCTTAGTGGTGAGCCCAGGGACAGGGAAAGCTTTCTTT
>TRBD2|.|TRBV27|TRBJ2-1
CASSLLGLAGLSSYNEQFF
TGTGCCAGCAGTTTATTGGGACTAGCGGGGCTAAGCTCCTACAATGAGCAGTTCTTC
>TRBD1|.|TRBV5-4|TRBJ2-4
CASSPSGQGKNIQYF
TGTGCCAGCAGCCCCTCGGGACAGGGAAAAAACATTCAGTACTTC
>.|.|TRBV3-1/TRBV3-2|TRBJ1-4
CASSQGQQEGEKLFF
TGTGCCAGCAGCCAGGGACAACAGGAAGGGGAAAAACTGTTTTTT
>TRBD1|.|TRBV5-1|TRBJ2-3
CASSLTGTGPTTTDTQYF
TGCGCCAGCAGCTTGACCGGGACAGGGCCCACAACCACAGATACGCAGTATTTT
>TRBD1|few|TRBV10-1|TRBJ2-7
CATASGQASGEQYF
TGCGCTACAGCTTCGGGACAGGCCTCTGGAGAGCAGTACTTC
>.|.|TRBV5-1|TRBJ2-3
CASSFGGQGDTQYF
TGCGCCAGCAGCTTCGGGGGGCAGGGAGATACGCAGTATTTT
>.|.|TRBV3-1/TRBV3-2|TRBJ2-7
CASSLGGVLLYEQYF
TGTGCCAGCAGCCTAGGCGGGGTCCTCCTCTACGAGCAGTACTTC
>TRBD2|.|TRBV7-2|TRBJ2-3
CASSPLAGGGDTQYF
TGTGCCAGCAGCCCCCTAGCGGGAGGTGGAGATACGCAGTATTTT
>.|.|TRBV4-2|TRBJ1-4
CASSQGGRAGDEKLFF
TGTGCCAGCAGCCAAGGGGGAAGGGCAGGGGATGAAAAACTGTTTTTT
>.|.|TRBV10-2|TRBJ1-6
CASSESRFNSPLHF
TGCGCCAGCAGTGAGTCCCGTTTCAATTCACCCCTCCACTTT
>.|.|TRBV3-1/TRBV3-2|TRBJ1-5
CASSQGQFNQPQHF
TGTGCCAGCAGCCAAGGACAGTTCAATCAGCCCCAGCATTTT
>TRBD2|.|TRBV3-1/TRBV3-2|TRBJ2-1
CASSHSFRASGYNEQFF
TGTGCCAGCAGCCACTCATTTAGGGCTAGCGGTTACAATGAGCAGTTCTTC
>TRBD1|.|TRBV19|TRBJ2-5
CASRRGTGQPQYF
TGTGCCAGTCGAAGGGGGACAGGACAGCCCCAGTACTTC
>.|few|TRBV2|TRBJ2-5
CATGQGIQETQYF
TGTGCCACCGGGCAGGGTATCCAAGAGACCCAGTACTTC
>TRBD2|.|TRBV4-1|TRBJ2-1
CASSQEGTSGLDNEQFF
TGCGCCAGCAGCCAAGAGGGGACTAGCGGATTGGACAATGAGCAGTTCTTC
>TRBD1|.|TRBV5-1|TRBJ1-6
CASSYGQGLDGSSPLHF
TGCGCCAGCAGCTACGGACAGGGTCTCGATGGTAGTTCACCCCTCCACTTT
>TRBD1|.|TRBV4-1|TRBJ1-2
CASSRNRGDYGYTF
TGCGCCAGCAGCCGAAACAGGGGCGACTATGGCTACACCTTC
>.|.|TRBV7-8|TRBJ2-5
CASSLMYRETQYF
TGTGCCAGCAGCTTAATGTACAGGGAGACCCAGTACTTC
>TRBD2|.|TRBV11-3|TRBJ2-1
CASSTRLAGALGYNEQFF
TGTGCCAGCAGCACCCGACTAGCGGGAGCCCTTGGGTACAATGAGCAGTTCTTC
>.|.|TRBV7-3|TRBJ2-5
CASSSSLPGETQYF
TGTGCCAGCAGCTCATCCCTCCCGGGAGAGACCCAGTACTTC
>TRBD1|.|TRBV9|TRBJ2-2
CASSGTGADTGELFF
TGTGCCAGCAGCGGGACAGGGGCGGACACCGGGGAGCTGTTTTTT
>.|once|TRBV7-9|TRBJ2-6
CASSLDSSGANVLTF
TGTGCCAGCAGCTTAGACTCCTCTGGGGCCAACGTCCTGACTTTC
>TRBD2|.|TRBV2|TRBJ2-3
CASSAAGVTDTQYF
TGTGCCAGCAGTGCGGCGGGAGTCACAGATACGCAGTATTTT
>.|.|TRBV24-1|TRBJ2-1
CATSTSGNTYNEQFF
TGTGCCACCAGTACCTCAGGAAATACCTACAATGAGCAGTTCTTC
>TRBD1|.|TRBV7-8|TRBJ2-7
CASSLTGERSEQYF
TGTGCCAGCAGCTTAACAGGGGAGCGCTCCGAGCAGTACTTC
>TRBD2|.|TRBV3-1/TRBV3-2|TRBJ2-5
CASSQEATSGRVTQYF
TGTGCCAGCAGCCAGGAAGCGACTAGCGGGAGAGTGACCCAGTACTTC
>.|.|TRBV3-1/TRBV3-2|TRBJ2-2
CASSRAGNTGELFF
TGTGCCAGCAGTCGAGCGGGGAACACCGGGGAGCTGTTTTTT
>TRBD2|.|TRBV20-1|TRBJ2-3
CSASGGRFASGRSDTQYF
TGCAGTGCTAGTGGGGGTCGTTTCGCTAGCGGGAGAAGCGATACGCAGTATTTT
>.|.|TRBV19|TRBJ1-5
CASSISKVGTIGNQPQHF
TGTGCCAGTAGTATATCGAAGGTTGGGACAATTGGCAATCAGCCCCAGCATTTT
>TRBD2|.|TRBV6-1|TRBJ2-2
CASSEHRASGFNTGELFF
TGTGCCAGCAGTGAACATAGGGCTAGCGGGTTTAACACCGGGGAGCTGTTTTTT
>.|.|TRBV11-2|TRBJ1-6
CASSLGRSDNSPLHF
TGTGCCAGCAGCTTAGGGAGGTCAGATAATTCACCCCTCCACTTT
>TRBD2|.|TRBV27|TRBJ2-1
CASNLAGGNEQFF
TGTGCCAGCAACCTAGCGGGAGGTAATGAGCAGTTCTTC
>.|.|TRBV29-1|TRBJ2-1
CSVEDLVTGRTHNEQFF
TGCAGCGTTGAAGATTTAGTAACGGGGAGGACACACAATGAGCAGTTCTTC
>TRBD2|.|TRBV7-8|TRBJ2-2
CASRRTGAGGENTGELFF
TGTGCCAGCAGACGGACCGGAGCGGGAGGGGAAAACACCGGGGAGCTGTTTTTT
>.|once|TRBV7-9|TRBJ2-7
CASSPGQTYEQYF
TGTGCCAGCAGCCCTGGACAGACCTACGAGCAGTACTTC